This T cell receptor (beta chain) was found in a study of T-cell reconstitution after alpha-beta-depleted transplantation in children. During its preparation, the TCRbeta library received unique molecular identifiers. TCRdb fed the PCR reads into MiXCR, producing one record per CDR3 protein. The top ten hold around 14% of the sample, which has some 200,000 distinct CDR3 sequences, approximately 15% seen once. In this sample, this clonotype turned up many times. CDR1 and CDR2 (germline): DFQATT, SNEGSKA (reference sequence). The CDR3 spans 15 residues. Trimming took 0 bases from V and 1 from J, leaving 13 bases between them.

The sequence was collected from a human donor who donated a stem cell graft to a child with acute lymphoblastic leukemia. The chain couples TRBV20-1 to TRBJ2-7, with D possibly TRBD2 on 6 matching bases. This specimen consisted of PBMCs from the stem cell graft donor, obtained from the stem cell graft. The CDR3 loop is CSARDTASVSYEQYF. CDR3 bases: TGCAGTGCTAGAGATACAGCTAGCGTATCCTACGAGCAGTACTTC.